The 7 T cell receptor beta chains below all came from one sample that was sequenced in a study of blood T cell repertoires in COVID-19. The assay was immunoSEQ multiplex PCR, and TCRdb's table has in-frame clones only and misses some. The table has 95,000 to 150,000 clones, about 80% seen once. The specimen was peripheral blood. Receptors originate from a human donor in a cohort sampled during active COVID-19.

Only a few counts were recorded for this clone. The CDR3 DNA sequence: TGTGCCAGCTCACGCGACACTAGCGGGGGGGGTAATGAGCAGTTCTTC. It is translated as CASSRDTSGGGNEQFF. This chain connects TRBV18 to TRBJ2-1, with TRBD2 identical over 13 bases. CDR1 KGHSH and CDR2 LQKENI come from the germline V gene. With V trimmed by 4 bases and J by 7 bases, 7 bases remained unmatched. The CDR3 runs 16 residues.

CDR3 DNA: TGTGCCAGCAGTCCTTGGACAGGCAGCACAGATACGCAGTATTTT. It codes for CASSPWTGSTDTQYF. The chain couples TRBV14 to TRBJ2-3, with 7 bases fitting TRBD1. This CDR3 region has 15 residues. The J segment lost 0 bases and the V segment lost 6 bases, leaving 6 bases of the junction unmatched. Per germline, CDR1 SGHDN and CDR2 FVKESK.

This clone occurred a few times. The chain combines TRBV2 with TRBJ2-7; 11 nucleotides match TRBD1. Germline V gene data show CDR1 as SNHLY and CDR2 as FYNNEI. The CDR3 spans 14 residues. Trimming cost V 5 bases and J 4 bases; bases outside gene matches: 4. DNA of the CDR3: TGTGCCAGCAGTACCGGGACAGGGGGGTACGAGCAGTACTTC. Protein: CASSTGTGGYEQYF.

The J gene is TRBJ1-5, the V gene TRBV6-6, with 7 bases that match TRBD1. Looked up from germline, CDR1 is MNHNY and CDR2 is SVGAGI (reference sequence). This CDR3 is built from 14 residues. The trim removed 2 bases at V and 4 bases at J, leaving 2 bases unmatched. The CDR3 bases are TGTGCCAGCAGTTACGGGACAGATAATCAGCCCCAGCATTTT. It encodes CASSYGTDNQPQHF.

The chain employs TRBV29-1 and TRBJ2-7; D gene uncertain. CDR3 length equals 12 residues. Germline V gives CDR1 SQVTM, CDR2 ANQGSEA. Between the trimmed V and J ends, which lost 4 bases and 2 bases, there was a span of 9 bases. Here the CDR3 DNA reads TGCAGCGTTGTAGCAGCTACCTACGAGCAGTACTTC. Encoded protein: CSVVAATYEQYF.

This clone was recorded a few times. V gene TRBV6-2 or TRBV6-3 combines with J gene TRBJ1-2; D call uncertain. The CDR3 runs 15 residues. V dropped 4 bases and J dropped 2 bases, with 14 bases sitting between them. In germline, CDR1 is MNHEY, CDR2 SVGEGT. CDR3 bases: TGTGCCAGCAGTTCCACCCAAACAGAAAACTATGGCTACACCTTC. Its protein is CASSSTQTENYGYTF.

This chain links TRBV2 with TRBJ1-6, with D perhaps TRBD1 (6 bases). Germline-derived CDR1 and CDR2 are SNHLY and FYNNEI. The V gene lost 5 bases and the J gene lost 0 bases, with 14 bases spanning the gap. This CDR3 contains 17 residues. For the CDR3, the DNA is TGTGCCAGCAGTTTTACAGGGACAAGCTCCTATAATTCACCCCTCCACTTT. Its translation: CASSFTGTSSYNSPLHF.